Given below is one T cell receptor (beta chain) in context. Its antigen is not identified. Amplification used 60 Vbeta primers and 13 Jbeta primers. Profiled with immunoSEQ multiplex PCR; TCRdb holds only in-frame clones, not every one. This table has about 96,000 clones, roughly 74% appearing once. The entry originates in a study of cytomegalovirus exposure and HLA in healthy donors. Notes on the study in general: Reported findings show TCR beta sequences accurately forecast HLA-A and HLA-B alleles in most subjects.

V lost 6 bases to trimming and J lost 1 base; unmatched junction nucleotides: 2. This CDR3 has 13 amino acids. The germline gives CDR1 MDHEN, CDR2 SYDVKM. The sample was PBMCs. This receptor was obtained from a female donor in good health and CMV-seropositive. The rearrangement joins TRBV28 to TRBJ1-1, with 7 bases that match TRBD1. The CDR3, as DNA: TGTGCCAGCAGCTCAGGGGGGAACACTGAAGCTTTCTTT. Its translation is CASSSGGNTEAFF. Full variable domain (remainder filled in from reference TRBV28 and TRBJ1-1): DVKVTQSSRYLVKRTGEKVFLECVQDMDHENMFWYRQDPGLGLRLIYFSYDVKMKEKGDIPEGYSVSREKKERFSLILESASTNQTSMYLCASSSGGNTEAFFGQGTRLTVV.